The source of this T cell receptor (beta chain) is a study of cytomegalovirus exposure and HLA in healthy donors. For the study at large: There were around 100 million unique TCR beta sequences, drawn from approximately 180 million T cells, in an earlier analysis. Study-level points and caveats: Later analysis identified over 15,000 TCR beta sequences associated with HLA alleles, using a false discovery rate threshold of 0.05. Fewer N-insertions (relative to the roughly 670-donor mean) were reportedly seen in an Asian-associated ancestry cluster in a later analysis. In an earlier analysis, in under 700 donors, most V segments appeared productive either ~90% or ~30% of the time.

CDR3 size: 15 residues. The V end was cut by 1 base, the J end by 4 bases, with 10 bases between. From germline, CDR1 is SGHTA and CDR2 FQGNSA. The study ran its PCR with 60 Vbeta and 13 Jbeta primers. The table came from immunoSEQ multiplex PCR; TCRdb's copy has only in-frame clones and leaves some out. In the table there are 120,000 or so clones, 80% of which are singletons. Notes on this clone: The antigen remains undetermined.

Sequencing input: PBMCs. The clonotype comes from a young man in good health and CMV-seropositive. The rearrangement joins TRBV7-2 to TRBJ1-4, with D hard to call. The CDR3 bases are TGTGCCAGCAGCTTAGGGGGAGTAGGTAATGAAAAACTGTTTTTT. Protein product: CASSLGGVGNEKLFF.